This T cell receptor beta chain was recovered during a study of blood T cell repertoires in COVID-19. Study in general: The study drew acute and convalescent COVID-19 samples from the United States, Italy and Spain. T cells, B-cell-depleted T cells, or PBMCs provided the cDNA or gDNA that served as material.

As processed by the authors: Reference gene primer amplification in the assay estimated nucleated cell counts. Here immunoSEQ multiplex PCR was the method, and the copy in TCRdb shows in-frame clones only, minus some. V, J and clone size are those of that table, while D and trimming were read from the DNA. The table includes some 83,000 clones, approximately 88% detected once. The CDR3 is made up of 15 amino acids. CDR1 is MNHEY, CDR2 SVGAGI, per germline. The V and J ends lost 5 bases and 1 base respectively, with 11 bases between them. V usage is TRBV6-5 and J usage is TRBJ2-2, with D unclear. The specimen was peripheral blood. This TCR derives from a man aged 60 to 75 with acute or convalescent COVID-19. The CDR3 region has the DNA TGTGCCAGCAGTCCACGCCCCAGGAACACCGGGGAGCTGTTTTTT. Encoded protein: CASSPRPRNTGELFF.